This is a list of T cell receptor beta chains from one sample in a study of vaccination effects on CD4 cells after COVID-19. What these receptors recognize is not known. The protocol was immunoSEQ multiplex PCR, while the TCRdb copy is restricted to in-frame clones and leaves out a portion. The data show some 50,000 clones, with 65% to 75% seen just once and 5% to 6.5% held by the top ten. The specimen comprised CD4+ T cells from PBMCs cultured without peptide, sampled after COVID-19 vaccination. Receptors were obtained from a human donor who had a prior SARS-CoV-2 infection. Both conserved end residues are part of each CDR3. Fields, in order: V gene, J gene, D gene, clone size, CDR3 protein, CDR3 DNA. D genes are given only for firm matches. Clone size is shown for a subset of rows, as once, few, many or a class of expanded clone.

V gene: TRBV9
J gene: TRBJ1-5
D gene: NA
clone size: once
CDR3 protein: CASSVAGVNQPQHF
CDR3 DNA: TGTGCCAGCAGCGTAGCAGGTGTCAATCAGCCCCAGCATTTT

V gene: TRBV7-8
J gene: TRBJ1-6
D gene: NA
clone size: NA
CDR3 protein: CASSLVGGAGNSPLHF
CDR3 DNA: TGTGCCAGCAGCTTAGTTGGGGGGGCCGGTAATTCACCCCTCCACTTT

V gene: TRBV7-8
J gene: TRBJ2-1
D gene: NA
clone size: NA
CDR3 protein: CASSSWTGSNEQFF
CDR3 DNA: TGTGCCAGCAGCTCATGGACTGGCTCCAATGAGCAGTTCTTC

V gene: TRBV7-3
J gene: TRBJ2-1
D gene: NA
clone size: NA
CDR3 protein: CASSLTSLPTGEQFF
CDR3 DNA: TGTGCCAGCAGCTTAACGAGCCTACCGACGGGCGAGCAGTTCTTC

V gene: TRBV21-1
J gene: TRBJ1-4
D gene: NA
clone size: few
CDR3 protein: CASSKEMTGGFCEKLFF
CDR3 DNA: TGTGCCAGCAGCAAAGAAATGACAGGGGGCTTCTGTGAAAAACTGTTTTTT

V gene: TRBV7-9
J gene: TRBJ2-7
D gene: TRBD1
clone size: few
CDR3 protein: CASSHTPGQGSYEQYF
CDR3 DNA: TGTGCCAGCAGCCATACGCCGGGACAGGGATCCTACGAGCAGTACTTC

V gene: TRBV7-2
J gene: TRBJ2-2
D gene: TRBD2
clone size: NA
CDR3 protein: CASSLVGLAANTGELFF
CDR3 DNA: TGTGCCAGCAGCTTAGTTGGGCTAGCGGCGAACACCGGGGAGCTGTTTTTT

V gene: TRBV5-4
J gene: TRBJ1-2
D gene: NA
clone size: few
CDR3 protein: CASRPGAGDRYGYTF
CDR3 DNA: TGTGCCAGCAGGCCCGGTGCAGGGGATCGCTATGGCTACACCTTC

V gene: TRBV30
J gene: TRBJ2-3
D gene: NA
clone size: NA
CDR3 protein: CAGRIPLTDTQYF
CDR3 DNA: TGTGCCGGGAGAATACCCCTCACAGATACGCAGTATTTT

V gene: TRBV6-5
J gene: TRBJ2-7
D gene: TRBD2
clone size: NA
CDR3 protein: CASRWGGSTYEQYF
CDR3 DNA: TGTGCCAGCAGGTGGGGGGGATCAACCTACGAGCAGTACTTC

V gene: TRBV5-1
J gene: TRBJ2-7
D gene: NA
clone size: few
CDR3 protein: CASSPGWGAYEQYF
CDR3 DNA: TGCGCCAGCAGCCCCGGGTGGGGAGCCTACGAGCAGTACTTC

V gene: TRBV19
J gene: TRBJ2-1
D gene: TRBD1
clone size: NA
CDR3 protein: CASSILGQGPNEQFF
CDR3 DNA: TGTGCCAGTAGTATATTGGGACAGGGCCCCAATGAGCAGTTCTTC

V gene: TRBV6-5
J gene: TRBJ1-2
D gene: NA
clone size: NA
CDR3 protein: CASRGVSSGYTF
CDR3 DNA: TGTGCCAGCAGGGGGGTATCTTCTGGCTACACCTTC

V gene: TRBV11-2
J gene: TRBJ2-2
D gene: NA
clone size: NA
CDR3 protein: CASSLGAGSYTGELFF
CDR3 DNA: TGTGCCAGCAGCTTAGGGGCAGGTAGCTACACCGGGGAGCTGTTTTTT

V gene: TRBV21-1
J gene: TRBJ1-1
D gene: NA
clone size: NA
CDR3 protein: CASSKAARGGVYGVTEAFF
CDR3 DNA: TGTGCCAGCAGCAAGGCGGCCAGGGGGGGCGTTTATGGGGTCACTGAAGCTTTCTTT

V gene: TRBV5-5
J gene: TRBJ1-1
D gene: NA
clone size: once
CDR3 protein: CASSIPGFNTEAFF
CDR3 DNA: TGTGCCAGCAGCATCCCGGGTTTCAACACTGAAGCTTTCTTT

V gene: TRBV2
J gene: TRBJ1-2
D gene: NA
clone size: NA
CDR3 protein: CARGSRPLRGYTF
CDR3 DNA: TGTGCCAGGGGGAGTAGGCCGTTGAGGGGCTACACCTTC

V gene: TRBV29-1
J gene: TRBJ2-1
D gene: TRBD2
clone size: NA
CDR3 protein: CSVVTSGSTGWDEQFF
CDR3 DNA: TGCAGCGTTGTGACTAGCGGGAGTACAGGTTGGGATGAGCAGTTCTTC

V gene: TRBV6-2/TRBV6-3
J gene: TRBJ2-5
D gene: TRBD2
clone size: NA
CDR3 protein: CASSSNGLAGSETQYF
CDR3 DNA: TGTGCCAGCAGTTCCAACGGACTAGCGGGTTCTGAGACCCAGTACTTC

V gene: TRBV11-3
J gene: TRBJ2-7
D gene: TRBD1
clone size: NA
CDR3 protein: CASSPWDSDYEQYF
CDR3 DNA: TGTGCCAGCAGCCCCTGGGACAGCGATTACGAGCAGTACTTC

V gene: TRBV5-1
J gene: TRBJ1-1
D gene: NA
clone size: once
CDR3 protein: CASSPRPPLGNTEAFF
CDR3 DNA: TGCGCCAGCAGCCCAAGGCCCCCCCTCGGGAACACTGAAGCTTTCTTT

V gene: TRBV5-4
J gene: TRBJ2-1
D gene: TRBD2
clone size: NA
CDR3 protein: CASSPTSGGAPGYNEQFF
CDR3 DNA: TGTGCCAGCAGCCCTACTAGCGGGGGGGCTCCGGGCTACAATGAGCAGTTCTTC

V gene: TRBV15
J gene: TRBJ2-3
D gene: NA
clone size: once
CDR3 protein: CATSRGDKTDTQYF
CDR3 DNA: TGTGCCACCAGCAGAGGTGACAAGACAGATACGCAGTATTTT

V gene: TRBV7-3
J gene: TRBJ2-2
D gene: NA
clone size: NA
CDR3 protein: CASRSEYIGELFF
CDR3 DNA: TGTGCCAGCAGATCGGAGTATATCGGGGAGCTGTTTTTT

V gene: TRBV23-1
J gene: TRBJ2-7
D gene: NA
clone size: NA
CDR3 protein: CASSQSGGYYEQYF
CDR3 DNA: TGCGCCAGCAGTCAATCTGGGGGATACTACGAGCAGTACTTC

V gene: TRBV3-1/TRBV3-2
J gene: TRBJ2-5
D gene: TRBD2
clone size: few
CDR3 protein: CASRSSGRETQYF
CDR3 DNA: TGTGCCAGCAGATCTAGCGGGAGGGAGACCCAGTACTTC

V gene: TRBV7-7
J gene: TRBJ2-5
D gene: TRBD1
clone size: NA
CDR3 protein: CASSADGTGEETQYF
CDR3 DNA: TGTGCTAGCAGCGCGGACGGGACAGGGGAAGAGACCCAGTACTTC

V gene: TRBV6-6
J gene: TRBJ2-5
D gene: TRBD2
clone size: NA
CDR3 protein: CASSYSGGGAGETQYF
CDR3 DNA: TGTGCCAGCAGTTACTCGGGCGGGGGGGCCGGGGAGACCCAGTACTTC

V gene: TRBV7-9
J gene: TRBJ2-7
D gene: NA
clone size: few
CDR3 protein: CASSRGLGYEQYF
CDR3 DNA: TGTGCCAGCTCGCGGGGATTAGGCTACGAGCAGTACTTC

V gene: TRBV5-3
J gene: TRBJ1-4
D gene: TRBD1
clone size: NA
CDR3 protein: CARSLGDREATNEKLFF
CDR3 DNA: TGTGCCAGAAGCTTGGGGGACAGGGAAGCAACTAATGAAAAACTGTTTTTT

V gene: TRBV6-2/TRBV6-3
J gene: TRBJ2-1
D gene: NA
clone size: once
CDR3 protein: CASSSQLNEQFF
CDR3 DNA: TGTGCCAGCAGCTCACAACTCAATGAGCAGTTCTTC

V gene: TRBV2
J gene: TRBJ2-2
D gene: NA
clone size: NA
CDR3 protein: CASSTIAYTGELFF
CDR3 DNA: TGTGCCAGCAGTACAATAGCGTACACCGGGGAGCTGTTTTTT

V gene: TRBV3-1/TRBV3-2
J gene: TRBJ2-2
D gene: NA
clone size: few
CDR3 protein: CASSPLPTTGTGELFF
CDR3 DNA: TGTGCCAGCAGCCCGCTACCGACGACAGGCACCGGGGAGCTGTTTTTT

V gene: TRBV11-2
J gene: TRBJ2-5
D gene: NA
clone size: NA
CDR3 protein: CASSTPDRRPETQYF
CDR3 DNA: TGTGCCAGCAGCACACCGGACCGACGCCCAGAGACCCAGTACTTC

V gene: TRBV4-1
J gene: TRBJ2-7
D gene: TRBD2
clone size: NA
CDR3 protein: CASSLTSGIDEQYF
CDR3 DNA: TGCGCCAGCAGCTTGACTAGCGGGATAGACGAGCAGTACTTC

V gene: TRBV6-5
J gene: TRBJ2-7
D gene: NA
clone size: NA
CDR3 protein: CASRQASSYEQYF
CDR3 DNA: TGTGCCAGCAGACAGGCCAGCTCCTACGAGCAGTACTTC

V gene: TRBV5-1
J gene: TRBJ2-7
D gene: TRBD1
clone size: once
CDR3 protein: CASSQGTGISYEQYF
CDR3 DNA: TGCGCCAGCAGCCAAGGGACAGGGATTTCCTACGAGCAGTACTTC

V gene: TRBV18
J gene: TRBJ1-1
D gene: NA
clone size: NA
CDR3 protein: CASSLSDGNTEAFF
CDR3 DNA: TGTGCCAGCTCACTCTCAGACGGGAACACTGAAGCTTTCTTT

V gene: TRBV6-5
J gene: TRBJ2-5
D gene: NA
clone size: once
CDR3 protein: CASSYSRGLETQYF
CDR3 DNA: TGTGCCAGCAGTTACTCGAGGGGTTTAGAGACCCAGTACTTC

V gene: TRBV30
J gene: TRBJ1-6
D gene: TRBD1
clone size: NA
CDR3 protein: CAWGQGLSPLHF
CDR3 DNA: TGTGCCTGGGGACAGGGGTTATCACCCCTCCACTTT

V gene: TRBV9
J gene: TRBJ2-2
D gene: NA
clone size: NA
CDR3 protein: CASSSQPGLNTGELFF
CDR3 DNA: TGTGCCAGCAGCTCTCAGCCGGGATTGAACACCGGGGAGCTGTTTTTT

V gene: TRBV3-1/TRBV3-2
J gene: TRBJ2-7
D gene: NA
clone size: NA
CDR3 protein: CASSHGTVDYEQYF
CDR3 DNA: TGTGCCAGCAGCCACGGGACGGTCGACTACGAGCAGTACTTC